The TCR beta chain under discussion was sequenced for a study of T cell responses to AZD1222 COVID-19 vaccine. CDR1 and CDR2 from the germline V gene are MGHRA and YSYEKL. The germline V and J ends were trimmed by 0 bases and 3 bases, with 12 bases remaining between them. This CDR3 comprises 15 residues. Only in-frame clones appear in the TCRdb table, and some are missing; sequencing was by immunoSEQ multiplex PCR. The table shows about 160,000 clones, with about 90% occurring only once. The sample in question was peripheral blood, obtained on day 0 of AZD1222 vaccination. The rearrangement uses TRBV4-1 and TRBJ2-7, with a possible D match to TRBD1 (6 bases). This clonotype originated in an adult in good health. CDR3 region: CASSQEKQGNYEQYF. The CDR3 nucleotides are TGCGCCAGCAGCCAAGAAAAACAGGGAAACTACGAGCAGTACTTC.